This TCR beta chain was identified during a study of T cell responses to AZD1222 COVID-19 vaccine. Study-wide findings and caveats: White British people made up most donors, females outnumbered males, and clonal diversity was possibly underestimated.

In the case of this clone: Antigen specificity is unknown.

Germline CDR1 and CDR2: SGHDN and FVKESK. The CDR3 runs to 18 residues. With 1 base removed from V and 4 bases from J, the gap between germline ends came to 17 bases. Sequencing used immunoSEQ multiplex PCR; TCRdb keeps in-frame clones, though not all of them. The repertoire consists of roughly 180,000 clones, with just over 90% occurring once and the leading ten covering approximately 1.2%. The source material was peripheral blood, sampled 28 days after the second AZD1222 dose. The TCR comes from an adult who received the AZD1222 COVID-19 vaccine. The rearrangement joins TRBV14 to TRBJ1-6; D unclear. In nucleotides, the CDR3 is TGTGCCAGCAGCCAAGTTTCGTGGGGTCCTACATATAATTCACCCCTCCACTTT. It codes for CASSQVSWGPTYNSPLHF.